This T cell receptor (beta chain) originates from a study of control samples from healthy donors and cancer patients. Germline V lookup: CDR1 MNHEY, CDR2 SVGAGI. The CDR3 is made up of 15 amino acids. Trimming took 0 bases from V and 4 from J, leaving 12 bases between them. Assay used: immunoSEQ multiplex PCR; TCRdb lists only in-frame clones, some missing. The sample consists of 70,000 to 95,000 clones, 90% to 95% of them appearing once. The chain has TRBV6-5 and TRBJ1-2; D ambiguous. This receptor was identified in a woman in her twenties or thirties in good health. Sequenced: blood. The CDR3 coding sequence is TGTGCCAGCAGTTACTCTCGACGGAAACTCTATGGCTACACCTTC. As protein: CASSYSRRKLYGYTF.